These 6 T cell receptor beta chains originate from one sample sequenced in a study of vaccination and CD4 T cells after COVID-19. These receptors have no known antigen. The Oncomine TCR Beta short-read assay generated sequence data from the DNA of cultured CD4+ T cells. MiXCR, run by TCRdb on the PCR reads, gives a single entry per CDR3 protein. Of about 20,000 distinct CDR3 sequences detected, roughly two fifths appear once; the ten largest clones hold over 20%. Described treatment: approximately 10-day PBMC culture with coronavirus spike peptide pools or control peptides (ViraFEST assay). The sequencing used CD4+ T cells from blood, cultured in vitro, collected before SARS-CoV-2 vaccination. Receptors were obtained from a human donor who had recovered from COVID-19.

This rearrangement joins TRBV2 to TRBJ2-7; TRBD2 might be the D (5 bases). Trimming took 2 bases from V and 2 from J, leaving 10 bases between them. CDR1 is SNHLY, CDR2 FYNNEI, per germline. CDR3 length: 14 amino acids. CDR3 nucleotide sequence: TGTGCCAGCAGTGAACTCCGGGAACCCTACGAGCAGTACTTC. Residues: CASSELREPYEQYF.

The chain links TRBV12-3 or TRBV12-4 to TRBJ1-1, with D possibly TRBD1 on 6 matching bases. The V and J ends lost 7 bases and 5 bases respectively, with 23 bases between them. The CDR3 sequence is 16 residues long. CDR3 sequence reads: CASTPLRDTSQTEAFF. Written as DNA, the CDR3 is TGTGCCAGCACTCCCCTCCGGGACACCTCTCAAACTGAAGCTTTCTTT.

The DNA for the CDR3 is TGTGCCAGCAGCTCCGGGACAGGGGGCGGCGGCACTGAAGCTTTCTTT. Protein sequence: CASSSGTGGGGTEAFF. V and J are TRBV5-4 and TRBJ1-1; TRBD1 matches 12 bases. The CDR3 is 16 amino acids. V gave up 3 bases and J gave up 4 bases; unmatched junction bases: 7. Germline V CDR1 and CDR2: SGHNT, YYREEE (reference sequence).

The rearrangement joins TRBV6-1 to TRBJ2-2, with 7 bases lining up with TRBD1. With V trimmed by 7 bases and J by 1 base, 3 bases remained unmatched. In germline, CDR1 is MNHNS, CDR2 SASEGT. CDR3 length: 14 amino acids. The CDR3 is CASKGQLNTGELFF. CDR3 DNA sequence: TGTGCCAGCAAGGGACAGTTGAACACCGGGGAGCTGTTTTTT.

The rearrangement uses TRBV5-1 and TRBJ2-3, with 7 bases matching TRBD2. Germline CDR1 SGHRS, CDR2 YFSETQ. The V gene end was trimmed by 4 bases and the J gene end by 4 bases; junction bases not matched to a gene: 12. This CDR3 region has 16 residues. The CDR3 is CASSQVSGGRADTQYF. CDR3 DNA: TGCGCCAGCAGCCAAGTTTCCGGGGGGAGGGCAGATACGCAGTATTTT.

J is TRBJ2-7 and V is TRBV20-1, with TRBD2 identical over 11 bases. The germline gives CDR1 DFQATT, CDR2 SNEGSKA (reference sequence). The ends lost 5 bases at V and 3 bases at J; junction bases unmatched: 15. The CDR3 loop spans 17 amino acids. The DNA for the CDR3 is TGCAGTGCTCGTAGGGGGACTAGCGGCTATGAGGGCTACGAGCAGTACTTC. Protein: CSARRGTSGYEGYEQYF.